This T cell receptor (beta chain) was captured in a study of shared clonotypes between healthy human individuals. Study overall: Donors had three CD4 naive, three CD4 memory, two CD8 naive and one CD8 memory plate apiece.

Trimming took 5 bases from V and 0 from J; bases not matched to a gene: 8. This CDR3 spans 16 amino acids. Germline lookup yields CDR1 SGHVS and CDR2 FQNEAQ. Repertoires were generated with immunoSEQ multiplex PCR, while TCRdb's copy carries only in-frame clones and drops some. The sample holds some 550,000 clones; around 97% are singletons and the top ten take approximately 0.057%. Sequencing was performed on naive CD4+ T cells sorted from blood. Regarding subset: CD45RA+ positively selected. V and J are TRBV7-8 and TRBJ2-7; 9 nucleotides match TRBD2. The sequence was obtained from a woman aged 25-40 years in good health. The CDR3, as DNA: TGTGCCAGCAGCAGGGCGACTAGCGGAACCTCCTACGAGCAGTACTTC. Protein: CASSRATSGTSYEQYF.